Below, 25 T cell receptor beta chains from the same sample are listed, as sequenced in a study of neurological immune-mediated disorders. TCRdb independently ran MiXCR on the 5' RACE reads; one entry per CDR3 protein. The repertoire includes over 50,000 distinct CDR3 sequences, more than 4.5% of them detected once, and approximately 5.1% sits in the top ten. The sequenced material came from PBMCs. Source of these receptors: a human donor with multiple sclerosis. The donor label of this sample is uncertain.

This clonotype was observed many times. V is TRBV6-5 and J is TRBJ1-2, with 7 bases matching TRBD1. This CDR3 contains 14 residues. Germline values: CDR1 MNHEY, CDR2 SVGAGI. V gave up 6 bases and J gave up 7 bases; unmatched junction bases: 11. CDR3 sequence (DNA): TGTGCCAGCAGCCCCGGGACAGCGCGTGGTGGCTACACCTTC. Translated, it gives CASSPGTARGGYTF.

This clonotype was observed once. V is TRBV5-1 and J is TRBJ1-1, with 10 bases lining up with TRBD1. The CDR3 is 14 residues long. Germline-derived CDR1 and CDR2 are SGHRS and YFSETQ. After removal of 6 bases from V and 5 bases from J, the junction contained 7 bases not matched to a gene. CDR3 amino acids: CASTTGGARTEAFF. The CDR3 DNA sequence: TGCGCCAGCACGACAGGGGGCGCGAGAACTGAAGCTTTCTTT. The entire variable domain, with the rest obtained from reference TRBV5-1 and TRBJ1-1, is as follows: KAGVTQTPRYLIKTRGQQVTLSCSPISGHRSVSWYQQTPGQGLQFLFEYFSETQRNKGNFPGRFSGRQFSNSRSEMNVSTLELGDSALYLCASTTGGARTEAFFGQGTRLTVV.

With regard to this clonotype: This may be a read error: a much more frequent sequence differs by one nucleotide. V gene TRBV14 combines with J gene TRBJ1-1; D is unclear. Trimming stripped 1 base from V and 4 bases from J, with 7 bases between. Germline V lookup: CDR1 SGHDN, CDR2 FVKESK. CDR3 length equals 13 residues. The CDR3 loop reads CASSQGLRTEAFF. The CDR3 nucleotides are TGTGCCAGCAGCCAAGGACTCCGCACTGAAGCTTTCTTT. Filled out from reference TRBV14 and TRBJ1-1, the complete variable domain reads EAGVTQFPSHSVIEKGQTVTLRCDPISGHDNLYWYRRVMGKEIKFLLHFVKESKQDESGMPNNRFLAERTGGTYSTLKVQPAELEDSGVYFCASSQGLRTEAFFGQGTRLTVV.

This clonotype was seen ten or more times. The gene calls are TRBV5-6 and TRBJ1-2; D is unclear. The CDR3 loop spans 12 amino acids. Germline V gives CDR1 SGHDT, CDR2 YYEEEE. With 2 bases removed from V and 6 bases from J, the gap between germline ends came to 8 bases. The CDR3 nucleotides read TGTGCCAGCAGCTTTGCGAATGATGGCTACACCTTC. This codes for CASSFANDGYTF.

This clonotype has at least ten counts. CDR3 loop: CASSRRGRTNEKLFF. CDR3 nucleotide sequence: TGTGCCAGCAGTCGGAGGGGGAGAACTAATGAAAAACTGTTTTTT. The gene calls are TRBV14 and TRBJ1-4; tentative D call: TRBD1 (6 bases). The CDR3 spans 15 residues. Germline CDR1 SGHDN, CDR2 FVKESK. Trimming pared 6 bases from V and 1 base from J, leaving 12 bases between.

This clonotype was detected many times. CDR3 sequence: CSAREIRPGTMGTDTQYF. CDR3 DNA sequence: TGCAGTGCTAGAGAGATCAGGCCCGGGACCATGGGCACAGATACGCAGTATTTT. The chain combines TRBV20-1 with TRBJ2-3, with D perhaps TRBD1 or TRBD2 (5 bases each). The ends were cut back, 0 bases at V and 1 base at J, with 20 bases in the middle. This CDR3 has 18 amino acids. Germline CDR1 reads DFQATT; CDR2 reads SNEGSKA (reference sequence).

The chain links TRBV7-2 to TRBJ1-1; D is unclear. The germline gives CDR1 SGHTA, CDR2 FQGNSA. V was pared by 3 bases and J by 8 bases, with 4 bases between. The CDR3 consists of 10 residues. This chain's CDR3 is CASSFLEAFF. The CDR3 DNA follows: TGTGCCAGCAGCTTCTTGGAAGCTTTCTTT.

This clonotype appeared many times. This chain links TRBV5-1 with TRBJ1-3; the D is unclear. V was pared by 0 bases and J by 0 bases, with 7 bases between. Per the germline V gene, CDR1 is SGHRS and CDR2 is YFSETQ. This CDR3 contains 15 residues. CDR3 sequence reads: CASSLARPSGNTIYF. DNA of the CDR3: TGCGCCAGCAGCTTGGCCAGACCCTCTGGAAACACCATATATTTT.

This clonotype was recorded at least ten times. This chain uses TRBV19 with TRBJ2-2; D is unclear. Germline CDR1 is LNHDA and CDR2 is SQIVND (reference sequence). The CDR3 loop spans 13 amino acids. V was cut by 8 bases and J by 1 base, with 8 bases left in between. The CDR3 is CASEDRNTGELFF. The CDR3, as DNA: TGTGCCAGTGAAGACCGGAACACCGGGGAGCTGTTTTTT.

This clonotype has a count of ten or more. CDR3 in DNA: TGTGCCAGCAGCCATAGTTCAGGGGAGGACTATGGCTACACCTTC. It codes for CASSHSSGEDYGYTF. The chain links TRBV4-2 to TRBJ1-2; TRBD1 might be the D (6 bases). The V end was cut by 3 bases, the J end by 3 bases, with 14 bases between. The CDR3 sequence is 15 residues long. CDR1 LGHNA and CDR2 YNFKEQ come from the germline V gene.

This clonotype was picked up many times. V is TRBV4-1 and J is TRBJ2-2; D gene unclear. The germline gives CDR1 MGHRA, CDR2 YSYEKL. The length of the CDR3 is 14 residues. V lost 3 bases and J 5 bases, leaving 10 bases between the germline ends. CDR3 coding DNA: TGCGCCAGCAGCCATATATGGGGAACCGGGGAGCTGTTTTTT. Its translation: CASSHIWGTGELFF.

There are many counts of this clonotype. The chain couples TRBV10-3 to TRBJ1-1; 7 nucleotides agree with TRBD1. V gave up 4 bases and J gave up 3 bases; unmatched junction bases: 8. The CDR3 length is 15 residues. CDR1 is ENHRY and CDR2 is SYGVKD in the germline V gene. This CDR3 reads CAISGGGGIDTEAFF. The CDR3 DNA reads as TGTGCCATCAGTGGAGGAGGGGGCATCGACACTGAAGCTTTCTTT.

As DNA, the CDR3 is TGTGCCAGCAGCCCCGAGAGCGGGGGGGGCGGTGAGCAGTTCTTC. It yields the protein CASSPESGGGGEQFF. The V gene is TRBV7-3, the J gene TRBJ2-1; 10 bases are shared with TRBD2. The CDR3 runs to 15 residues. With V trimmed by 5 bases and J by 9 bases, 10 bases remained unmatched. Looked up from germline, CDR1 is SGHTA and CDR2 is FQGTGA.

This clonotype was detected many times. The J gene is TRBJ1-4, the V gene TRBV5-1; D gene ambiguous. The CDR3 extends over 13 amino acids. CDR1 SGHRS and CDR2 YFSETQ come from the germline V gene. V was pared by 2 bases and J by 8 bases, with 10 bases between. CDR3 sequence: CASSFQDTEKLFF. CDR3 DNA sequence: TGCGCCAGCAGCTTCCAGGATACAGAAAAACTGTTTTTT.

This clonotype showed up many times. The V gene is TRBV29-1, the J gene TRBJ1-5; D ambiguous. The V end was cut by 7 bases, the J end by 5 bases, with 24 bases between. Germline loops: CDR1 SQVTM, CDR2 ANQGSEA. There are 16 residues in the CDR3. CDR3 in amino acids: CSDSGLGDLPDQPQHF. DNA for the CDR3: TGCAGCGACTCGGGCCTGGGCGATCTTCCTGATCAGCCCCAGCATTTT.

This clonotype was seen ten or more times. One end of the junction fails to match germline, which may point to a read error. The V and J genes are TRBV7-9 and TRBJ2-6; D not certain. Germline CDR1 is SEHNR and CDR2 is FQNEAQ (reference sequence). The CDR3 is 19 amino acids. In nucleotides, the CDR3 is TGTGCCAGCACCTTAGGTAGCAGGAAAGGTCCTCTGGGGGCCAACGTCCTGACTTTC. Amino acid sequence: CASTLGSRKGPLGANVLTF. Combining the CDR3 with reference TRBV7-9 and TRBJ2-6 gives the whole variable domain DTGVSQNPRHKITKRGQNVTFRCDPISEHNRLYWYRQTLGQGPEFLTYFQNEAQLEKSRLLSDRFSAERPKGSFSTLEIQRTEQGDSAMYLCASTLGSRKGPLGANVLTFGAGSRLTVL.

This clonotype was counted at least ten times. The gene calls are TRBV7-2 and TRBJ2-2; D unclear. The ends were cut back, 2 bases at V and 6 bases at J, with 10 bases in the middle. The germline V gene encodes CDR1 SGHTA and CDR2 FQGNSA. There are 14 residues in the CDR3. In DNA, the CDR3 is TGTGCCAGCAGCTTACAACCTAGTCCCGGGGAGCTGTTTTTT. It is translated as CASSLQPSPGELFF.

This clonotype was seen at least ten times. The gene calls are TRBV20-1 and TRBJ1-1, with 7 bases aligning to TRBD1. The germline gives CDR1 DFQATT, CDR2 SNEGSKA (reference sequence). CDR3 length: 12 amino acids. Germline trimming cut 7 bases from V and 11 bases from J; bases unmatched to any gene: 13. CDR3 DNA: TGCAGTGTCCCGGACAGGATTGATGGCGCTTTCTTT. Amino acid sequence: CSVPDRIDGAFF.

This clonotype was seen at least ten times. V usage is TRBV20-1 and J usage is TRBJ2-2, with a possible D match to TRBD1 (6 bases). The V and J ends lost 0 bases and 4 bases respectively, with 12 bases between them. This CDR3 spans 15 amino acids. Looked up from germline, CDR1 is DFQATT and CDR2 is SNEGSKA (reference sequence). CDR3 nucleotides: TGCAGTGCTAGAGATTTGGACAGACGCACCGGGGAGCTGTTTTTT. Translated, it gives CSARDLDRRTGELFF.

This clonotype came up many times. This rearrangement joins TRBV15 to TRBJ2-5; the match to TRBD1 covers 10 bases. Germline-derived CDR1 and CDR2 are LNHNV and YYDKDF (reference sequence). Trimming took 5 bases from V and 6 from J; bases not matched to a gene: 9. CDR3 length equals 15 residues. CDR3 nucleotide sequence: TGTGCCACCAGCGCTGACTTGGACAGGGGGAAGACCCAGTACTTC. Amino acids: CATSADLDRGKTQYF.

This clonotype was picked up many times. The rearrangement links TRBV4-2 to TRBJ1-6, with 8 bases lining up with TRBD1. V shed 0 bases and J 6 bases; nucleotides not matched to a gene: 13. The CDR3 runs 19 residues. In germline, CDR1 is LGHNA, CDR2 YNFKEQ. The CDR3 coding sequence is TGTGCCAGCAGCCAAGACGGGCCCTGGGGGCAGGGGGCTAATTCACCCCTCCACTTT. Its translation is CASSQDGPWGQGANSPLHF.

This clonotype was picked up many times. The CDR3 DNA is TGTGCCAGCAGCTTTACTAGCGGGTACCTGAGCTCCTACAATGAGCAGTTCTTC. Its translation: CASSFTSGYLSSYNEQFF. The chain couples TRBV7-2 to TRBJ2-1; 9 bases match TRBD2. This CDR3 has 18 amino acids. J gave up 0 bases and V 3 bases, and 9 bases lay outside the gene matches. CDR1 and CDR2 from the germline V gene are SGHTA and FQGNSA. The full variable domain, rest sourced from reference TRBV7-2 and TRBJ2-1, is GAGVSQSPSNKVTEKGKDVELRCDPISGHTALYWYRQSLGQGLEFLIYFQGNSAPDKSGLPSDRFSAERTGGSVSTLTIQRTQQEDSAVYLCASSFTSGYLSSYNEQFFGPGTRLTVL.

Only a few counts were recorded for this clonotype. The rearrangement links TRBV5-1 to TRBJ1-2, with D maybe TRBD1 (5 bases). The CDR3 loop spans 13 amino acids. V was cut by 6 bases and J by 8 bases, with 17 bases left in between. Germline values: CDR1 SGHRS, CDR2 YFSETQ. The CDR3 loop reads CASTLPGGEGYTF. CDR3 coding DNA: TGCGCCAGCACCCTCCCCGGGGGAGAGGGCTACACCTTC.

This clonotype is medium-sized. The chain links TRBV5-6 to TRBJ1-5; D not resolved. Per the germline V gene, CDR1 is SGHDT and CDR2 is YYEEEE. The CDR3 is made up of 15 amino acids. V shed 1 base and J shed 5 bases, with 13 bases lying between them. As DNA, the CDR3 is TGTGCCAGCAGCTTGCTCAAACAGTTTGATCAGCCCCAGCATTTT. Its protein is CASSLLKQFDQPQHF.

This clonotype occurred many times. The chain carries TRBV5-6 and TRBJ2-6; possible D gene TRBD2, 7 bases. Between the trimmed V and J ends, which lost 3 bases and 2 bases, there was a span of 12 bases. CDR3 length equals 16 residues. Germline loops: CDR1 SGHDT, CDR2 YYEEEE. CDR3 region: CASSYGGGTGANVLTF. CDR3 nucleotide sequence: TGTGCCAGCAGCTATGGGGGGGGCACTGGGGCCAACGTCCTGACTTTC. Based on the CDR3 plus reference TRBV5-6 and TRBJ2-6, the full variable domain is DAGVTQSPTHLIKTRGQQVTLRCSPKSGHDTVSWYQQALGQGPQFIFQYYEEEERQRGNFPDRFSGHQFPNYSSELNVNALLLGDSALYLCASSYGGGTGANVLTFGAGSRLTVL.